Each of the 17 T cell receptor beta chains below was sequenced from the same sample in a study of beta chain features in type 1 diabetes. The study reverse transcribed the entire isolated RNA, so it sequenced expressed TCRB transcripts. TCRdb's copy holds only in-frame clones and misses some; the assay was immunoSEQ multiplex PCR. The repertoire holds hundreds of thousands of clones, with around 9.9% as singletons. Regarding the study as a whole: Across all four CD4+ subsets, people with type 1 diabetes showed modestly shorter TCRB CDR3s.

Antigens for these TCRs are unknown. The sequencing sample was made of naive CD4+ T cells from blood. The receptors come from a man younger than 45 with type 1 diabetes.

The CDR3 here is CSASGQDTQYF. CDR3 bases: TGCAGTGCTTCTGGGCAAGATACGCAGTATTTT. The chain couples TRBV20-1 to TRBJ2-3; D gene uncertain. Germline assignment: CDR1 DFQATT and CDR2 SNEGSKA (reference sequence). The CDR3 covers 11 residues. V was pared by 5 bases and J by 5 bases, with 8 bases between.

This clone was picked up a small number of times. The chain employs TRBV7-9 and TRBJ1-1, with 8 bases that match TRBD1. With V trimmed by 1 base and J by 8 bases, 9 bases remained unmatched. The CDR3 runs 15 residues. Germline lookup yields CDR1 SEHNR and CDR2 FQNEAQ (reference sequence). As DNA, the CDR3 is TGTGCCAGCAGCTTAGTCCCACAGGGGGGCTGGGAAGCTTTCTTT. This codes for CASSLVPQGGWEAFF.

The CDR3 bases are TGTGCCAGTAGTCCCGTCGGGGGAAAGGCCGGGGAGCTGTTTTTT. It specifies CASSPVGGKAGELFF. This chain joins TRBV19 and TRBJ2-2; perhaps TRBD2 as D (6 bases). The germline V gene encodes CDR1 LNHDA and CDR2 SQIVND (reference sequence). The CDR3 is 15 amino acids. V was clipped by 5 bases and J by 6 bases, with 16 bases between them.

CDR3 coding DNA: TGTGCCAGTAAGCTGGGGACTCAGAGGGATACGCAGTATTTT. This codes for CASKLGTQRDTQYF. This chain links TRBV6-5 with TRBJ2-3; D possibly corresponds to TRBD2 (6 bases). Germline V CDR1 and CDR2: MNHEY, SVGAGI. V lost 9 bases and J 6 bases, leaving 19 bases between the germline ends. The CDR3 consists of 14 residues.

This sequence joins TRBV5-4 and TRBJ2-1; possible D gene TRBD2, 6 bases. CDR3 size: 15 residues. Germline V gene data show CDR1 as SGHNT and CDR2 as YYREEE (reference sequence). V shed 0 bases and J shed 8 bases, with 15 bases lying between them. CDR3 protein: CASSLESRRLDEQFF. CDR3 sequence (DNA): TGTGCCAGCAGCTTGGAATCGAGGCGACTAGATGAGCAGTTCTTC. Supplemented by reference TRBV5-4 and TRBJ2-1, the full variable domain reads ETGVTQSPTHLIKTRGQQVTLRCSSQSGHNTVSWYQQALGQGPQFIFQYYREEENGRGNFPPRFSGLQFPNYSSELNVNALELDDSALYLCASSLESRRLDEQFFGPGTRLTVL.

This chain uses TRBV15 with TRBJ1-4, with 10 bases matching TRBD1. The CDR3 covers 14 residues. V lost 3 bases and J lost 7; bases outside the gene matches: 2. Germline V gives CDR1 LNHNV, CDR2 YYDKDF (reference sequence). CDR3 region: CATSRGQGSEKLFF. The DNA of the CDR3 is TGTGCCACCAGCAGGGGACAGGGGAGTGAAAAACTGTTTTTT.

This clone was detected only a few times. This chain connects TRBV4-2 to TRBJ1-5, with a tentative D call TRBD1 (6 bases). The CDR3 has 16 residues. Trimming left V 0 bases short and J 3 bases short, with 12 bases between. Germline CDR1 is LGHNA and CDR2 is YNFKEQ. The CDR3 bases are TGTGCCAGCAGCCAAGATCCAGGGGTAAACAATCAGCCCCAGCATTTT. This translates into CASSQDPGVNNQPQHF.

The V and J genes are TRBV29-1 and TRBJ2-2; perhaps TRBD1 as D (6 bases). V lost 7 bases to trimming and J lost 2 bases, with 14 bases between them. The CDR3 has 14 residues. CDR1 is SQVTM, CDR2 ANQGSEA, per germline. The CDR3 DNA follows: TGCAGCGGGCAAGGGACATCAAACACCGGGGAGCTGTTTTTT. Its protein is CSGQGTSNTGELFF.

Only a few counts were recorded for this clone. CDR3 sequence: CATSSPNRGNSPLHF. CDR3 DNA sequence: TGTGCCACCAGCAGTCCTAACAGGGGGAATTCACCCCTCCACTTT. The chain uses TRBV15 and TRBJ1-6; 8 bases match TRBD1. Germline CDR1 reads LNHNV; CDR2 reads YYDKDF (reference sequence). CDR3 size: 15 residues. J was trimmed by 7 bases and V by 3 bases; bases with no gene match: 5.

The chain is built from TRBV7-9 and TRBJ2-7; 8 bases line up with TRBD1. The junction had 13 bases not matched to a gene; V was cut back by 6 bases and J by 6 bases. The germline gives CDR1 SEHNR, CDR2 FQNEAQ (reference sequence). This CDR3 region has 15 residues. The CDR3 region has the DNA TGTGCCAGCAGATATGGACAGGGTGAGGGAGTCGAGCAGTACTTC. Translating it yields CASRYGQGEGVEQYF. The full variable domain, in which reference TRBV7-9 and TRBJ2-7 provide the parts outside the CDR3, is DTGVSQNPRHKITKRGQNVTFRCDPISEHNRLYWYRQTLGQGPEFLTYFQNEAQLEKSRLLSDRFSAERPKGSFSTLEIQRTEQGDSAMYLCASRYGQGEGVEQYFGPGTRLTVT.

The chain is built from TRBV7-2 and TRBJ2-7; perhaps TRBD1 as D (5 bases). Germline V gene lookup returns CDR1 SGHTA and CDR2 FQGNSA. Trimming removed 1 base from V and 0 bases from J, with 10 bases in between. The CDR3 length is 15 residues. The CDR3 nucleotides are TGTGCCAGCAGCTTAGGACAGCACAGCTCCTACGAGCAGTACTTC. This encodes CASSLGQHSSYEQYF.

This sequence joins TRBV5-4 and TRBJ1-2, with D possibly being TRBD1 (5 bases). The CDR3 spans 14 residues. V was cut by 4 bases and J by 4 bases, with 14 bases left in between. Germline loops: CDR1 SGHNT, CDR2 YYREEE (reference sequence). The CDR3 is CASSGARASYGYTF. Written as DNA, the CDR3 is TGTGCCAGCAGCGGGGCCCGGGCCAGCTATGGCTACACCTTC. Looking up the rest from reference TRBV5-4 and TRBJ1-2 gives the full variable domain: ETGVTQSPTHLIKTRGQQVTLRCSSQSGHNTVSWYQQALGQGPQFIFQYYREEENGRGNFPPRFSGLQFPNYSSELNVNALELDDSALYLCASSGARASYGYTFGSGTRLTVV.

This clone has more than one count but fewer than ten. This sequence joins TRBV5-1 and TRBJ1-2; 12 positions match TRBD1. J lost 6 bases, V lost 2 bases, and 5 bases had no gene match. The CDR3 contains 15 residues. Germline assignment: CDR1 SGHRS and CDR2 YFSETQ. CDR3 protein: CASSLPGQGAHGYTF. The DNA of the CDR3 is TGCGCCAGCAGCTTACCGGGACAGGGGGCGCATGGCTACACCTTC.

This rearrangement joins TRBV28 to TRBJ2-6; unclear D gene. With 4 bases removed from V and 2 bases from J, the gap between germline ends came to 3 bases. The CDR3 totals 13 residues. Germline V gene lookup returns CDR1 MDHEN and CDR2 SYDVKM. DNA of the CDR3: TGTGCCAGCAGTTCGGCTGGGGCCAACGTCCTGACTTTC. Encoded protein: CASSSAGANVLTF.

This clone was counted a few times. The sample carries other DNA sequences with the same CDR3. The V call is TRBV5-4, the J call TRBJ1-2; 10 nucleotides align to TRBD1. V gave up 0 bases and J gave up 5 bases; unmatched junction bases: 1. CDR1 SGHNT and CDR2 YYREEE come from the germline V gene (reference sequence). This CDR3 contains 14 residues. The CDR3 here is CASSLEDRGYGYTF. The CDR3 nucleotides are TGTGCCAGCAGCTTGGAGGACAGGGGGTATGGCTACACCTTC. Full variable domain (missing parts from reference TRBV5-4 and TRBJ1-2): ETGVTQSPTHLIKTRGQQVTLRCSSQSGHNTVSWYQQALGQGPQFIFQYYREEENGRGNFPPRFSGLQFPNYSSELNVNALELDDSALYLCASSLEDRGYGYTFGSGTRLTVV.

This rearrangement joins TRBV5-1 to TRBJ2-1; D possibly corresponds to TRBD1 (5 bases). Between the trimmed V and J ends, which lost 2 bases and 6 bases, there was a span of 6 bases. The CDR3 spans 12 residues. CDR1 and CDR2 (germline): SGHRS, YFSETQ. CDR3 nucleotide sequence: TGCGCCAGCAGCTTCAGGGTCAATGAGCAGTTCTTC. Translation: CASSFRVNEQFF.

V gene TRBV7-9 combines with J gene TRBJ2-5, with 10 bases matching TRBD2. The CDR3 has 15 residues. J was trimmed by 5 bases and V by 4 bases; bases with no gene match: 7. Germline-derived CDR1 and CDR2 are SEHNR and FQNEAQ (reference sequence). This CDR3 is CASSSIAGGIETQYF. DNA of the CDR3: TGTGCCAGCAGCTCCATAGCGGGGGGAATTGAGACCCAGTACTTC.